This T cell receptor beta chain was sequenced in a study of blood T cell repertoires in COVID-19. The method was immunoSEQ multiplex PCR; TCRdb's version includes in-frame clones alone and lacks a portion of them. The sample holds roughly 160,000 clones, 75% to 90% seen once. Deletions cut 8 bases from V and 8 bases from J, with 13 bases between. Germline V gene lookup returns CDR1 MNHNY and CDR2 SVGAGI (reference sequence). This CDR3 contains 12 residues. This TCR was recovered from a woman aged 60-70 years with acute or convalescent COVID-19. The sequenced sample was peripheral blood. J is TRBJ1-5 and V is TRBV6-6; D may be TRBD1 (6 bases). The CDR3 protein is CASLQGWEPQHF. In DNA, the CDR3 is TGTGCCAGCTTACAGGGATGGGAGCCCCAGCATTTT.